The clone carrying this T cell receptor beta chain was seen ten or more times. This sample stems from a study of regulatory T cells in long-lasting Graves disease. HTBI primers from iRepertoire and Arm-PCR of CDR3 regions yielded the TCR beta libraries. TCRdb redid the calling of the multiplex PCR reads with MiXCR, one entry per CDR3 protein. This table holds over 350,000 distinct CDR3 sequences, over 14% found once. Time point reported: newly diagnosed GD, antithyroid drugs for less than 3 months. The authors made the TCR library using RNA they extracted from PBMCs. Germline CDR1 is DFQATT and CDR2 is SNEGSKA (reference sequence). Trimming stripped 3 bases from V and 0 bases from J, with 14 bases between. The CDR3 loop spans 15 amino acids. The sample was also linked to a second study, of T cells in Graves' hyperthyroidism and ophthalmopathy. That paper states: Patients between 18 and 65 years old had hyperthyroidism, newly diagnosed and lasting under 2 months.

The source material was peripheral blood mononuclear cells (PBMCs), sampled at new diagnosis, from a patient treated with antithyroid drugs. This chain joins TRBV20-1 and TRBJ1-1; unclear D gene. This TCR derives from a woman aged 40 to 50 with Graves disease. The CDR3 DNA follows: TGCAGTGCTAGCGCTCCGGGAAGGGTGAACACTGAAGCTTTCTTT. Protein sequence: CSASAPGRVNTEAFF.